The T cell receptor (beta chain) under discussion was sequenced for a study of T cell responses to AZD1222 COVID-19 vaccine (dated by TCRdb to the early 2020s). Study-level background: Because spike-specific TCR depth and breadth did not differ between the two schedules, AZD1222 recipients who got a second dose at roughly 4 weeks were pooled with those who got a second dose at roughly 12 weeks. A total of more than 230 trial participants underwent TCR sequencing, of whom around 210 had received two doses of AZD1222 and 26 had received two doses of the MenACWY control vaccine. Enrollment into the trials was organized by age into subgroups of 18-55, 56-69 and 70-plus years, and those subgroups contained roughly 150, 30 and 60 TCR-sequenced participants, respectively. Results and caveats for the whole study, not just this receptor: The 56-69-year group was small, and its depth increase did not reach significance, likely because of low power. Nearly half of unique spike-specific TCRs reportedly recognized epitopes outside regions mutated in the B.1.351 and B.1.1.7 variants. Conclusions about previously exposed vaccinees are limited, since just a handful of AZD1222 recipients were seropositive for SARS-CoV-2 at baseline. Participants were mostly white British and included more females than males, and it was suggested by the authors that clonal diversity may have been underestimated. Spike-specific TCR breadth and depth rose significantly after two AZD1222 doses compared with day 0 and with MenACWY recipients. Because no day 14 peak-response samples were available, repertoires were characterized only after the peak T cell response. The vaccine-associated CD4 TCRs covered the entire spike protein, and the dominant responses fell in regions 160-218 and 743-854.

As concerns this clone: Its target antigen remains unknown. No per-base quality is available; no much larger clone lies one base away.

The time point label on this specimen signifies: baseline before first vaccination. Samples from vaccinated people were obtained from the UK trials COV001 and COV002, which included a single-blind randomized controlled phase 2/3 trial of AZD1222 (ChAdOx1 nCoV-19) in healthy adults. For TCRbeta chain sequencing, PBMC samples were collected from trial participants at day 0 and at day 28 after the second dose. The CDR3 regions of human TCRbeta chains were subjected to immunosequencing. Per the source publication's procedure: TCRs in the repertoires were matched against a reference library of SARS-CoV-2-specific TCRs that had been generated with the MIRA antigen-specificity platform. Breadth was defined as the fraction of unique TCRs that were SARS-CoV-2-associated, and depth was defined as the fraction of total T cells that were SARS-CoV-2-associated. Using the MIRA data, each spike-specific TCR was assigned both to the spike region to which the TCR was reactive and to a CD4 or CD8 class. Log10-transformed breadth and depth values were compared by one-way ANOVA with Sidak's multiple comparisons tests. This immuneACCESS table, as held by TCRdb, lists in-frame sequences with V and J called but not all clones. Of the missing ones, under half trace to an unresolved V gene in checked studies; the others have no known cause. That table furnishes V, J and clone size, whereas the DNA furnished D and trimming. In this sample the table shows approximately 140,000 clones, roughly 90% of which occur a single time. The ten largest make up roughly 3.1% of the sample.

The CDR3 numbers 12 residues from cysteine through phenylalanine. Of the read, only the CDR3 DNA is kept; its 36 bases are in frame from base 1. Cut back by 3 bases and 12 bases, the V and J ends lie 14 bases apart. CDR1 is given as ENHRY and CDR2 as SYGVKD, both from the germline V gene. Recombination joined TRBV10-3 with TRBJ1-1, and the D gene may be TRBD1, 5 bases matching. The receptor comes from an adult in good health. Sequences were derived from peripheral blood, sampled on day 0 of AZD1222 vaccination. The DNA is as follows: TGTGCCATCAGTGAAGGGGAGGGTGGGTCTTTCTTT. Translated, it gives CAISEGEGGSFF.